The source of this T cell receptor beta chain is a study of blood T cell repertoires in COVID-19. The wider study: Material from acute and convalescent COVID-19 was sourced from the United States, Italy and Spain. Sample material is recorded as cDNA or gDNA derived from T cells, B-cell-depleted T cells, or PBMCs.

This study enrolled people aged roughly 18 to 90 from roughly 24 US geographic areas. This CDR3 has 13 residues. From germline, CDR1 is LNHNV and CDR2 YYDKDF (reference sequence). V lost 0 bases and J lost 13, with 16 bases in between. Libraries were prepared by immunoSEQ multiplex PCR; TCRdb keeps only in-frame clonotypes and omits some of them. The table records about 280,000 clones, about 90% of them present only once. The gene calls are TRBV15 and TRBJ2-7, with a possible D match to TRBD1 (5 bases). The sequenced sample consisted of PBMCs or T cells enriched from blood (not recorded which). The TCR originated in a woman aged 55-69 years who had recovered from COVID-19. The CDR3 loop reads CATSRDRQSAQYF. The CDR3 DNA sequence: TGTGCCACCAGCAGAGATCGACAGAGTGCTCAATACTTC.